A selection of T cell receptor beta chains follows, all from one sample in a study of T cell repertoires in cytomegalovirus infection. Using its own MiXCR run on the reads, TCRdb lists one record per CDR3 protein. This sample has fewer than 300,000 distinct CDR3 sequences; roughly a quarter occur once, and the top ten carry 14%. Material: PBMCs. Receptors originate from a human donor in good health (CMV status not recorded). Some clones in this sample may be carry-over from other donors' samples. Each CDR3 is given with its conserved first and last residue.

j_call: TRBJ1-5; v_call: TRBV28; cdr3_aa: CASREGINQPQHF
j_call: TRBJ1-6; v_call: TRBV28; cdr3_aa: CASSLLGGGGNSPLHF
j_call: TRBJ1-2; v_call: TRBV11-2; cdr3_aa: CASSLDPAGGYTF
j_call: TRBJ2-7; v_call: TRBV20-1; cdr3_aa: CSARDEGEFYEQYF
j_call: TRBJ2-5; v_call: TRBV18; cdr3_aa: CASSPIEASGRAAETQYF
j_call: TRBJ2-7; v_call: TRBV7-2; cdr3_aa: CASSEATGGSYEQYF
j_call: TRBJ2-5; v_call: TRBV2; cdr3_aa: CASSETLAQETQYF
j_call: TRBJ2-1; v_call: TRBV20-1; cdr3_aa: CSARPLAGGGHEQFF
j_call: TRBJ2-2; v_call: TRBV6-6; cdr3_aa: CASRDGQDTGELFF
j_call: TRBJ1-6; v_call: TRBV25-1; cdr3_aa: CASSEYGGDGSPLHF
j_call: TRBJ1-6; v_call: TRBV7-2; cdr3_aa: CASSGTDRANSPLHF
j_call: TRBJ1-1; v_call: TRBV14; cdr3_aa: CASSQDQVAFF
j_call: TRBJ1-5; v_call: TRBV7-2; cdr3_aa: CASSGHFSQPQHF
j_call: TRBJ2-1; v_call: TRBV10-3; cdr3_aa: CAIRKSGLAFNEQFF
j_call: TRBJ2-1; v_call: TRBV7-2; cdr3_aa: CASSLGQGVHNEQFF
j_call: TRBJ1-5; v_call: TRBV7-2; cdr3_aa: CASSPGRNSNQPQHF
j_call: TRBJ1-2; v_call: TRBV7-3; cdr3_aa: CASSLNSGAYGYTF
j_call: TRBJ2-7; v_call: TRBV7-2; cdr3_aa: CASSLARGYYEQYF
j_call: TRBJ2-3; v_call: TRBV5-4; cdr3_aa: CASSLEPSGTQYF
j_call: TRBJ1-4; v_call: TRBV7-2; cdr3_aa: CASSLSGDINEKLFF
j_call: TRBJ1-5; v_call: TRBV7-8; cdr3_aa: CASSPGRTANNQPQHF
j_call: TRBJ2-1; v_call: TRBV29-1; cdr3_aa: CSAPGGYSRNEQFF
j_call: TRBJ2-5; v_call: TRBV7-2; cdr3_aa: CASSLGFGTSEQYF
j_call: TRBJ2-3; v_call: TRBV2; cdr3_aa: CASSEGGDTQYF
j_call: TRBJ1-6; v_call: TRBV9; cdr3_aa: CASSGGDSLYSPLHF
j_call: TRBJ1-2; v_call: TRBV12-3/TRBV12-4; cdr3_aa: CASTLDRVGGYTF
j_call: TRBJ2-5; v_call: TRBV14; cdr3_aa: CASSQRTGRRETQYF
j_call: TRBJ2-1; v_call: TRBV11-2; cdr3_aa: CASSSPDPYNEQFF
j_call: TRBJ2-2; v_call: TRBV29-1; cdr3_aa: CSVSDLVNTGELFF